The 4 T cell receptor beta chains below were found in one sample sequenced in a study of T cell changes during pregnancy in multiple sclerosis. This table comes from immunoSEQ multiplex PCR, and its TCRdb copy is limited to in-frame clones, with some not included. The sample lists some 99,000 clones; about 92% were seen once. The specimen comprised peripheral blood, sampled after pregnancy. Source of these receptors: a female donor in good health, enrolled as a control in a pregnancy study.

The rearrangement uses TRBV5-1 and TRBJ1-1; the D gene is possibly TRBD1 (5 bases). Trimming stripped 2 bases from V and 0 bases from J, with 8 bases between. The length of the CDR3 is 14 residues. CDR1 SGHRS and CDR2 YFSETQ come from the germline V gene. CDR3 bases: TGCGCCAGCAGCTTCGGGGGTATGAACACTGAAGCTTTCTTT. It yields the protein CASSFGGMNTEAFF.

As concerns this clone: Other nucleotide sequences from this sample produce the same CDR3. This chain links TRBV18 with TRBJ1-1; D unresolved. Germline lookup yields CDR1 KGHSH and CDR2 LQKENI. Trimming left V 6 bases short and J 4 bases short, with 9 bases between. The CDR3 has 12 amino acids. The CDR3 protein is CASSPLPTEAFF. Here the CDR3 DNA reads TGTGCCAGCTCTCCCCTCCCCACTGAAGCTTTCTTT.

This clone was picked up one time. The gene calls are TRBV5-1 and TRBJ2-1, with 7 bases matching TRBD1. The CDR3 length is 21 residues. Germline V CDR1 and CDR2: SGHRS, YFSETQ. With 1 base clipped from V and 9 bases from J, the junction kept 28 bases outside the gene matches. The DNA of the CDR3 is TGCGCCAGCAGCTTGTTCGAGTGGACACTTGTGACATTGTGGGGACAGAGTGAGCAGTTCTTC. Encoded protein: CASSLFEWTLVTLWGQSEQFF.

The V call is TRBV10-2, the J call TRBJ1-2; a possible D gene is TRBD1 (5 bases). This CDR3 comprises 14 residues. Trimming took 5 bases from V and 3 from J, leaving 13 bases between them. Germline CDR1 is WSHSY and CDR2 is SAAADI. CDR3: CASSPPDRDYGYTF. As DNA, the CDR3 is TGCGCCAGCAGTCCTCCTGACAGAGACTATGGCTACACCTTC.